A single sample is the source of the 31 T cell receptor beta chains below, sequenced in a study of cytomegalovirus exposure and HLA in healthy donors. PCR primers comprised 60 Vbeta and 13 Jbeta primers. The assay was immunoSEQ multiplex PCR, and TCRdb's table has in-frame clones only and misses some. The sample yields 210,000 or so clones, over 65% seen once. The sample consisted of PBMCs. The receptor source for this set is a man in his late teens or twenties in good health and CMV-seronegative.

This clone has a handful of counts. The J gene is TRBJ1-6, the V gene TRBV27; possibly TRBD1 for D (5 bases). Germline values: CDR1 MNHEY, CDR2 SMNVEV (reference sequence). The CDR3 has 15 residues. The V and J ends lost 2 bases and 0 bases respectively, with 5 bases between them. CDR3 loop: CASSLTGSYNSPLHF. DNA of the CDR3: TGTGCCAGCAGTTTAACAGGCTCCTATAATTCACCCCTCCACTTT.

This chain uses TRBV11-2 with TRBJ2-3; a possible D gene is TRBD2 (5 bases). Trimming left V 2 bases short and J 2 bases short, with 11 bases between. The CDR3 loop spans 15 amino acids. Germline V lookup: CDR1 SGHAT, CDR2 FQNNGV. CDR3 amino acids: CASSLFGVATDTQYF. The CDR3 DNA reads TGTGCCAGCAGCTTATTCGGGGTCGCCACAGATACGCAGTATTTT.

The V call is TRBV27, the J call TRBJ2-7; tentatively, D is TRBD1 (6 bases). The CDR3 length is 13 residues. Germline V lookup: CDR1 MNHEY, CDR2 SMNVEV (reference sequence). The V end lost 3 bases, the J end lost 3 bases, and 9 bases lay between the germline ends. In nucleotides, the CDR3 is TGTGCCAGCAGTTTTAGCAGGGGCTACGAGCAGTACTTC. Translating it yields CASSFSRGYEQYF.

The chain employs TRBV4-1 and TRBJ2-5; D gene unclear. The germline CDR1 and CDR2 sequences are MGHRA and YSYEKL. The V and J ends lost 0 bases and 2 bases respectively, with 4 bases between them. The CDR3 loop spans 13 amino acids. The CDR3 spells CASSQDQQETQYF. The DNA for the CDR3 is TGCGCCAGCAGCCAAGATCAACAAGAGACCCAGTACTTC.

This clone was counted between two and nine times. V gene TRBV29-1 combines with J gene TRBJ1-2; 9 nucleotides agree with TRBD1. The V segment lost 4 bases and the J segment 6 bases; nucleotides outside the gene matches: 3. CDR1 and CDR2 from the germline V gene are SQVTM and ANQGSEA. CDR3 length: 12 amino acids. Written as DNA, the CDR3 is TGCAGCGTTGCGGGACAGGGAAATGGCTACACCTTC. Protein sequence: CSVAGQGNGYTF.

This chain connects TRBV11-3 to TRBJ2-5; D gene ambiguous. This CDR3 has 14 amino acids. The V and J ends lost 5 bases and 1 base respectively, with 11 bases between them. Germline V gene lookup returns CDR1 SGHNT and CDR2 YENEEA. CDR3 DNA: TGTGCCAGCAGCCCAGGCAGCCCCCAAGAGACCCAGTACTTC. This gives the protein CASSPGSPQETQYF.

A few counts support this clone. The chain carries TRBV2 and TRBJ1-3; D uncertain. Germline loops: CDR1 SNHLY, CDR2 FYNNEI. V was trimmed by 4 bases and J by 1 base, leaving 8 bases between them. The CDR3 is 14 amino acids. DNA of the CDR3: TGTGCCAGCAGTGGCCTAGTATCTGGAAACACCATATATTTT. As protein: CASSGLVSGNTIYF.

CDR3 loop: CASSRGQGGQPQHF. As DNA, the CDR3 is TGTGCCAGCAGCCGCGGACAGGGTGGACAGCCCCAGCATTTT. This chain uses TRBV7-6 with TRBJ1-5; 8 bases are a match to TRBD1. The length of the CDR3 is 14 residues. Trimming cost V 5 bases and J 7 bases; bases outside gene matches: 7. Germline loops: CDR1 SGHVS, CDR2 FNYEAQ.

CDR3 DNA: TGTGCCAGTAGTCACAAATCGCGGGACAGAATCGAACAAGAGACCCAGTACTTC. Translating gives CASSHKSRDRIEQETQYF. This chain joins TRBV19 and TRBJ2-5, with D perhaps TRBD1 (7 bases). The V gene's germline CDR1 is LNHDA and CDR2 SQIVND (reference sequence). The CDR3 is 18 residues long. V gave up 5 bases and J gave up 2 bases, with 24 bases separating them.

V gene TRBV28 combines with J gene TRBJ2-2, with 11 bases identical to TRBD2. Germline V gene lookup returns CDR1 MDHEN and CDR2 SYDVKM. The CDR3 loop spans 16 amino acids. J lost 8 bases, V lost 6 bases, and 11 bases had no gene match. CDR3 sequence reads: CASRRGLAGGRGELFF. The DNA of the CDR3 is TGTGCCAGCAGGCGGGGGCTAGCGGGAGGAAGGGGGGAGCTGTTTTTT.

The table lists this clone with a few counts. This chain joins TRBV6-1 and TRBJ2-7, with 8 positions matching TRBD2. Trimming took 6 bases from V and 0 from J; bases not matched to a gene: 4. Germline V gene sequence: CDR1 MNHNS, CDR2 SASEGT. This CDR3 spans 14 amino acids. Here the CDR3 reads CASRVAGSSYEQYF. The CDR3 DNA is TGTGCCAGCAGGGTAGCGGGAAGCTCCTACGAGCAGTACTTC.

About this clone itself: Other DNA sequences in this sample translate to the same CDR3. The rearrangement links TRBV27 to TRBJ2-1; D is unresolved. V lost 5 bases to trimming and J lost 10 bases, with 15 bases between them. Germline values: CDR1 MNHEY, CDR2 SMNVEV (reference sequence). The CDR3 is made up of 13 amino acids. CDR3 amino acids: CASSPAGYREQFF. DNA for the CDR3: TGTGCCAGCAGTCCGGCCGGGTACCGGGAGCAGTTCTTC.

A remark on this clone: One junction end disagrees with the germline gene, perhaps due to a read error. This chain connects TRBV6-1 to TRBJ2-1, with D possibly being TRBD2 (6 bases). CDR3 length equals 16 residues. Germline CDR1 MNHNS, CDR2 SASEGT. CDR3 DNA sequence: TGTGCCGGCAGTGAATTGTTTGCGGGAAACTACAATGAGCAGTTCTTC. Translated, it gives CAGSELFAGNYNEQFF.

This clone was picked up one time. The chain combines TRBV7-9 with TRBJ2-7; TRBD1 matches at 8 bases. The CDR3 is 13 amino acids. With 4 bases clipped from V and 6 bases from J, the junction kept 5 bases outside the gene matches. In germline, CDR1 is SEHNR, CDR2 FQNEAQ (reference sequence). The CDR3 sequence is CASSWTGLGEQYF. DNA for the CDR3: TGTGCCAGCAGCTGGACAGGGCTGGGCGAGCAGTACTTC. Complete variable domain (other parts from reference TRBV7-9 and TRBJ2-7): DTGVSQNPRHKITKRGQNVTFRCDPISEHNRLYWYRQTLGQGPEFLTYFQNEAQLEKSRLLSDRFSAERPKGSFSTLEIQRTEQGDSAMYLCASSWTGLGEQYFGPGTRLTVT.

The chain carries TRBV6-4 and TRBJ1-5; TRBD1 matches 7 bases. Germline V gives CDR1 MRHNA, CDR2 SNTAGT. With 4 bases clipped from V and 7 bases from J, the junction kept 4 bases outside the gene matches. The CDR3 has 13 residues. Here the CDR3 DNA reads TGTGCCAGCAGTGTTACAGGGGCGCAGCCCCAGCATTTT. Protein product: CASSVTGAQPQHF.

Remarks on this clone: One junction end disagrees with the germline gene, perhaps due to a read error. CDR3 in DNA: TGTGCCGGCAGCTTCAGGGAGGGGCATCAGCCCCAGCATTTT. This encodes CAGSFREGHQPQHF. This chain connects TRBV7-2 to TRBJ1-5; the D gene is possibly TRBD1 (5 bases). Looked up from germline, CDR1 is SGHTA and CDR2 is FQGNSA. The CDR3 contains 14 residues.

The J gene is TRBJ1-1, the V gene TRBV28, with a tentative D call TRBD1 (6 bases). The CDR3 is 12 residues long. Germline assignment: CDR1 MDHEN and CDR2 SYDVKM. V lost 6 bases and J lost 10, with 15 bases in between. The CDR3 DNA follows: TGTGCCAGCAGCCAGGGGCGAGAGGCAGCTTTCTTT. Encoded protein: CASSQGREAAFF.

The J gene is TRBJ2-1, the V gene TRBV27; the D gene is possibly TRBD2 (6 bases). Trimming shortened V by 0 bases and J by 7 bases, and 10 bases separated the two germline ends. In germline, CDR1 is MNHEY, CDR2 SMNVEV (reference sequence). The CDR3 consists of 14 residues. The CDR3 region is CASSLSGLTNEQFF. As DNA, the CDR3 is TGTGCCAGCAGTTTATCGGGACTCACTAATGAGCAGTTCTTC.

J is TRBJ1-6 and V is TRBV27, with 8 bases fitting TRBD1. This CDR3 is built from 15 residues. With V trimmed by 4 bases and J by 10 bases, 9 bases remained unmatched. The germline V gene has CDR1 MNHEY and CDR2 SMNVEV (reference sequence). The CDR3 loop is CASSYGQGGRSPLHF. CDR3 sequence (DNA): TGTGCCAGCAGTTATGGACAGGGAGGTCGGTCACCCCTCCACTTT.

The V gene is TRBV10-1, the J gene TRBJ2-1; TRBD2 matches at 7 bases. Germline CDR1 reads WNHNN; CDR2 reads SYGVQD (reference sequence). CDR3 length equals 12 residues. V shed 2 bases, J shed 9 bases, and the junction held 1 base outside the gene matches. CDR3 amino acids: CASSETGGEQFF. The CDR3 nucleotides read TGCGCCAGCAGTGAGACGGGAGGTGAGCAGTTCTTC.

The rearrangement joins TRBV5-1 to TRBJ2-7, with 9 bases that match TRBD2. This CDR3 has 15 amino acids. J lost 6 bases, V lost 3 bases, and 10 bases had no gene match. Germline V gives CDR1 SGHRS, CDR2 YFSETQ. CDR3 DNA: TGCGCCAGCAGCTCACTTAGCGGGAGTGCTGGCGAGCAGTACTTC. Encoded protein: CASSSLSGSAGEQYF.

The CDR3, as DNA: TGTGCCAGCTCACCACCGCGGTACTTC. Protein sequence: CASSPPRYF. V is TRBV18 and J is TRBJ2-7; D unclear. Germline values: CDR1 KGHSH, CDR2 LQKENI. V was trimmed by 0 bases and J by 12 bases, leaving 3 bases between them. The CDR3 extends over 9 amino acids.

V gene TRBV7-8 combines with J gene TRBJ1-4, with D hard to call. V was trimmed by 4 bases and J by 0 bases, leaving 9 bases between them. The germline V gene has CDR1 SGHVS and CDR2 FQNEAQ. This CDR3 is built from 15 residues. In DNA, the CDR3 is TGTGCCAGCAGCTCCAGCGGCGCAACTAATGAAAAACTGTTTTTT. Its translation: CASSSSGATNEKLFF.

The chain links TRBV19 to TRBJ2-3, with 9 bases matching TRBD2. The CDR3 covers 15 residues. V gave up 7 bases and J gave up 6 bases; unmatched junction bases: 11. The germline V gene encodes CDR1 LNHDA and CDR2 SQIVND (reference sequence). The CDR3 coding sequence is TGTGCCAGTACCCCTCGGGCGGGAGGGGTGGATACGCAGTATTTT. It yields the protein CASTPRAGGVDTQYF.

This clone showed up just once. The germline gene is not matched at one end of the junction; a read error may be the cause. This chain links TRBV9 with TRBJ2-7; D is perhaps TRBD1 (5 bases). CDR1 and CDR2 from the germline V gene are SGDLS and YYNGEE. There are 14 residues in the CDR3. The CDR3 is CASSVEAQAGERYF. CDR3 nucleotide sequence: TGTGCCAGCAGCGTAGAGGCACAGGCAGGCGAGCGGTACTTC.

The chain has TRBV10-1 and TRBJ2-2; D is ambiguous. The V gene lost 3 bases and the J gene lost 1 base, with 6 bases spanning the gap. This CDR3 region has 14 residues. CDR1 is WNHNN, CDR2 SYGVQD, per germline (reference sequence). CDR3 in DNA: TGCGCCAGCAGTGAACAGATGAACACCGGGGAGCTGTTTTTT. Translated: CASSEQMNTGELFF.

This clone was seen just once. The chain uses TRBV4-1 and TRBJ1-4, with D hard to call. Trimming pared 1 base from V and 13 bases from J, leaving 13 bases between. The CDR3 is 13 amino acids. Germline CDR1 is MGHRA and CDR2 is YSYEKL. The chain's CDR3 is CASSQGAGWRLFF. The CDR3 DNA is TGCGCCAGCAGCCAAGGTGCAGGTTGGCGACTGTTTTTT.

CDR3 coding DNA: TGCGCCAGCAGCGAGGAGGACAGGACCTACAATGAGCAGTTCTTC. This translates into CASSEEDRTYNEQFF. The chain links TRBV5-1 to TRBJ2-1, with 7 bases aligning to TRBD1. Per germline, CDR1 SGHRS and CDR2 YFSETQ. The CDR3 has 15 residues. With V trimmed by 4 bases and J by 2 bases, 6 bases remained unmatched.

This chain connects TRBV14 to TRBJ1-5; D unclear. CDR3 length equals 17 residues. Germline CDR1 and CDR2: SGHDN and FVKESK. Trimming cost V 0 bases and J 5 bases, with 17 bases left between them. This CDR3 reads CASSQEFKGGGDQPQHF. CDR3 sequence (DNA): TGTGCCAGCAGCCAAGAATTTAAGGGAGGAGGAGATCAGCCCCAGCATTTT.

The chain has TRBV7-3 and TRBJ2-1; TRBD2 matches at 9 bases. V dropped 5 bases and J dropped 6; count of bases not matched to a gene: 11. This CDR3 spans 16 amino acids. Germline V CDR1 and CDR2: SGHTA, FQGTGA. The chain's CDR3 is CASSPGGTSRGNEQFF. For the CDR3, the DNA is TGTGCCAGCAGCCCGGGGGGGACTAGCAGGGGCAATGAGCAGTTCTTC.

This chain joins TRBV21-1 and TRBJ1-5; the table gives TRBD1 as D, unverified against the DNA. TRBV21-1 is annotated as a pseudogene. The CDR3 contains 13 residues. The CDR3 region has the DNA TGTGCCAGCAGCAAAGAGGGGATTCAGCCCCAGCATTTT. It specifies CASSKEGIQPQHF.